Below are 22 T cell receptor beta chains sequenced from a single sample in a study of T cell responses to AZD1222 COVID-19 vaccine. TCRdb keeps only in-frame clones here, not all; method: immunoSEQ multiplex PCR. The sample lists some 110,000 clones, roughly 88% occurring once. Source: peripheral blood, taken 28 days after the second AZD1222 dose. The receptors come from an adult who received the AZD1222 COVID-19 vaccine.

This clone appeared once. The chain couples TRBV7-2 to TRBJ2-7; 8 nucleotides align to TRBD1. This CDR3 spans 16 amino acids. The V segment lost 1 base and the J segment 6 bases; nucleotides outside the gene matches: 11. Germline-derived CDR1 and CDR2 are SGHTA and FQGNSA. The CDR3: CASSLGILGQGREQYF. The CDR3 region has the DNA TGTGCCAGCAGCTTAGGGATTCTCGGACAGGGTCGCGAGCAGTACTTC.

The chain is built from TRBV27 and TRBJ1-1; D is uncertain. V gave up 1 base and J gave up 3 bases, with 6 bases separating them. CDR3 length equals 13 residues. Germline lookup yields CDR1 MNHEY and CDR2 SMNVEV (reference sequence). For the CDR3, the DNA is TGTGCCAGCAGTTTATTCCGGCACACTGAAGCTTTCTTT. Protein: CASSLFRHTEAFF.

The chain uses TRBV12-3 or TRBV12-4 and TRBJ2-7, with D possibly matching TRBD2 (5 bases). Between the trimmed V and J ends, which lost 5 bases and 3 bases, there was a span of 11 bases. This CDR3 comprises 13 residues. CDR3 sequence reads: CASSEAEGYEQYF. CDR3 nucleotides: TGTGCCAGCAGTGAAGCAGAGGGCTACGAGCAGTACTTC.

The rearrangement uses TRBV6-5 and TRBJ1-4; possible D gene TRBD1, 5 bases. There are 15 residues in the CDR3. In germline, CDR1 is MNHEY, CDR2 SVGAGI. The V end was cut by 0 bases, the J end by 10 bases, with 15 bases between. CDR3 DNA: TGTGCCAGCAGTTACTCGACTGGGGGAAGTGGAAAACTGTTTTTT. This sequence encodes CASSYSTGGSGKLFF.

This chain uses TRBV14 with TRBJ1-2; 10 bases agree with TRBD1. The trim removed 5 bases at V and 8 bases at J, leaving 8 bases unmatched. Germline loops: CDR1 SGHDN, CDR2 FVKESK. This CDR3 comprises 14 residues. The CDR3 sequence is CASSIRDRGFGYTF. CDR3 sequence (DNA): TGTGCCAGCAGCATCCGGGACAGGGGTTTCGGCTACACCTTC. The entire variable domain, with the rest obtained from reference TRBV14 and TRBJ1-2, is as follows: EAGVTQFPSHSVIEKGQTVTLRCDPISGHDNLYWYRRVMGKEIKFLLHFVKESKQDESGMPNNRFLAERTGGTYSTLKVQPAELEDSGVYFCASSIRDRGFGYTFGSGTRLTVV.

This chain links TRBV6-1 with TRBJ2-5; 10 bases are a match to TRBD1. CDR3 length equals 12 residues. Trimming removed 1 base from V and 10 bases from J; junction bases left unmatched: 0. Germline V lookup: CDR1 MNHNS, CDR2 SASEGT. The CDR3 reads CASSEGDRGQYF. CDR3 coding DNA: TGTGCCAGCAGTGAAGGGGACAGGGGCCAGTACTTC.

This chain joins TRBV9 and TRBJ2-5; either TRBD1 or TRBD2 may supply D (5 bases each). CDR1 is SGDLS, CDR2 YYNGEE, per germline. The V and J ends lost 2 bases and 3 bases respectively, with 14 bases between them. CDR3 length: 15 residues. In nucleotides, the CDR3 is TGTGCCAGCAGCGTTGTCCGGGGCCGAAAAGAGACCCAGTACTTC. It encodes CASSVVRGRKETQYF.

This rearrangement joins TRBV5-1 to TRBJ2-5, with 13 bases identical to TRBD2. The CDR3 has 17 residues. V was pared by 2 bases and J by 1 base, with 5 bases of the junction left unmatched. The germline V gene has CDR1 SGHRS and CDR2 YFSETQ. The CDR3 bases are TGCGCCAGCAGCTTCCGGGGACTAGCGGGGCCCCAAGAGACCCAGTACTTC. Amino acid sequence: CASSFRGLAGPQETQYF.

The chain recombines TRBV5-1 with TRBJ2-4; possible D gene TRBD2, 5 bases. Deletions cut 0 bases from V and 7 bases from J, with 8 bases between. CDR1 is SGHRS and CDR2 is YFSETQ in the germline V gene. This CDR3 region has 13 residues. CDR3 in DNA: TGCGCCAGCAGCTTGGCTGGGGAGAACATTCAGTACTTC. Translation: CASSLAGENIQYF.

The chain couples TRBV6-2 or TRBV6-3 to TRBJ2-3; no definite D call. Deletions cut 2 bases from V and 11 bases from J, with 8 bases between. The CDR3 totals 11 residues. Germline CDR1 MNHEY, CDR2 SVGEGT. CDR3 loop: CASSYVDLQYF. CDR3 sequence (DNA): TGTGCCAGCAGTTACGTTGACCTGCAGTATTTT.

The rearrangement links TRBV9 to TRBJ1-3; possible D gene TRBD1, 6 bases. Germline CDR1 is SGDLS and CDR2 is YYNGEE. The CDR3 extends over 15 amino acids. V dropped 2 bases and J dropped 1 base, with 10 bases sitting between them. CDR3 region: CASSVQGGSGNTIYF. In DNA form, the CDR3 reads TGTGCCAGCAGCGTTCAAGGGGGTTCTGGAAACACCATATATTTT.

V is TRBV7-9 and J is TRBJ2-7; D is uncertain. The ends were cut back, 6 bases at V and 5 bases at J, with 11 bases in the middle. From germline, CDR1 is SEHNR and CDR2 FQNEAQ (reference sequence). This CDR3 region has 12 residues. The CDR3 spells CASSLDPDEQYF. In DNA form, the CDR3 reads TGTGCCAGCAGTCTAGATCCGGACGAGCAGTACTTC. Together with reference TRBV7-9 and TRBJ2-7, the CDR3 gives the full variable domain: DTGVSQNPRHKITKRGQNVTFRCDPISEHNRLYWYRQTLGQGPEFLTYFQNEAQLEKSRLLSDRFSAERPKGSFSTLEIQRTEQGDSAMYLCASSLDPDEQYFGPGTRLTVT.

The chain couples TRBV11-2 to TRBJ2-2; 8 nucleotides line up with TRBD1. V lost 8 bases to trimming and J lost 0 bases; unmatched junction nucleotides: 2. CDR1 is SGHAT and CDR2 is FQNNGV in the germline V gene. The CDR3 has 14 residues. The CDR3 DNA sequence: TGTGCCAGCCCAGGGGGCGCGAACACCGGGGAGCTGTTTTTT. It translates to CASPGGANTGELFF.

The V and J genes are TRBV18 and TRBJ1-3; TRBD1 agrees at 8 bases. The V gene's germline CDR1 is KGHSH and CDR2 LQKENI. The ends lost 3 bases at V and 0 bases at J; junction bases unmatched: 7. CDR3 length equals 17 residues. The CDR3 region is CASSPNQGASSGNTIYF. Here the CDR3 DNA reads TGTGCCAGCTCACCGAACCAGGGGGCGAGCTCTGGAAACACCATATATTTT.

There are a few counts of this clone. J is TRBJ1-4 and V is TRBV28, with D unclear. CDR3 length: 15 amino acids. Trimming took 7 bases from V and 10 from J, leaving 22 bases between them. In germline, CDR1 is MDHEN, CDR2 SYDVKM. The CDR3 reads CASNLGSEGEGKLFF. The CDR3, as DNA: TGTGCCAGCAATCTAGGATCCGAGGGAGAGGGAAAACTGTTTTTT.

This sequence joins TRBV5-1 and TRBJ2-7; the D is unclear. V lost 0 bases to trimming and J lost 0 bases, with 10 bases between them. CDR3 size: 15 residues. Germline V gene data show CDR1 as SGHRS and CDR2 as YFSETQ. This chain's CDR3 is CASSLVSEPSYEQYF. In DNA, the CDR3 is TGCGCCAGCAGCTTGGTTAGTGAACCCTCCTACGAGCAGTACTTC.

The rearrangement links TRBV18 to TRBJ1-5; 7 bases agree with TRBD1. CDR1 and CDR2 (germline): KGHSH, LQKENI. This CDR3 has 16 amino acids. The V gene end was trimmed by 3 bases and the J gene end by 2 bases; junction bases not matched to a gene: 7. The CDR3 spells CASSPTFGQGNQPQHF. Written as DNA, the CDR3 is TGTGCCAGCTCACCTACCTTTGGACAGGGCAATCAGCCCCAGCATTTT.

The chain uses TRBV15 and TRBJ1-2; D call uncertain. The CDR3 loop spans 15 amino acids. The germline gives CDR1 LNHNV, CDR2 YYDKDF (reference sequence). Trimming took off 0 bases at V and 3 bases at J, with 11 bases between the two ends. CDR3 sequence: CATSRDANSDYGYTF. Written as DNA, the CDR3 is TGTGCCACCAGCAGAGATGCGAACAGCGACTATGGCTACACCTTC.

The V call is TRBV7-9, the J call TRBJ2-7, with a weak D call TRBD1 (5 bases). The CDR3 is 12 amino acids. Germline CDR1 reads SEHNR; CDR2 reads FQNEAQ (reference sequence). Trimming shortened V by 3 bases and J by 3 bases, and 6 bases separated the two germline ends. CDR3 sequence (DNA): TGTGCCAGCAGCTTTGACAGCTACGAGCAGTACTTC. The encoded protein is CASSFDSYEQYF.

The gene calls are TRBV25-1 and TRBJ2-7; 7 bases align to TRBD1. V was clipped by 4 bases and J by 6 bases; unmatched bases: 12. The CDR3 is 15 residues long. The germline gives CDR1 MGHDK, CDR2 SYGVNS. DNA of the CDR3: TGTGCCAGCAGTGCTGCAGGAAACAGGGGTAGCGAGCAGTACTTC. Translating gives CASSAAGNRGSEQYF.

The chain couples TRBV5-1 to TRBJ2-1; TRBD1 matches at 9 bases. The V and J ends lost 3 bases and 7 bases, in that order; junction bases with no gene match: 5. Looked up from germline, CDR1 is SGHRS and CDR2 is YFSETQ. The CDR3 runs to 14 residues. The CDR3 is CASSWAGTGNEQFF. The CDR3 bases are TGCGCCAGCAGCTGGGCCGGGACAGGGAATGAGCAGTTCTTC.

The CDR3 protein is CASSQDPDSVRVFF. The DNA for the CDR3 is TGTGCCAGCAGCCAAGATCCAGACTCCGTTAGGGTGTTCTTC. The chain joins TRBV3-1 (or the pseudogene TRBV3-2) to TRBJ2-1; D uncertain. The CDR3 is made up of 14 amino acids. V lost 0 bases and J lost 15, with 18 bases in between. The germline V gene encodes CDR1 LGHDT and CDR2 YNNKEL (reference sequence).